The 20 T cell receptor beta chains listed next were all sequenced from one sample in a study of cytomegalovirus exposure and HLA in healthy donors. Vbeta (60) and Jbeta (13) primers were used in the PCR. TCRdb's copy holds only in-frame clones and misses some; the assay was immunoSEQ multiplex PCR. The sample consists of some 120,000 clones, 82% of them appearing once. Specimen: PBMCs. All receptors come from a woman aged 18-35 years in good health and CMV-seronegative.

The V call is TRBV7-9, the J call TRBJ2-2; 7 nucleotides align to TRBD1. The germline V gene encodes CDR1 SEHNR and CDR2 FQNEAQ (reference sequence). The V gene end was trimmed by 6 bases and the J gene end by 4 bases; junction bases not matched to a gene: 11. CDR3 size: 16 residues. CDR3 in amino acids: CASSQLQTGTTGELFF. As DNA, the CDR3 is TGTGCCAGCAGTCAACTACAGACAGGGACCACCGGGGAGCTGTTTTTT.

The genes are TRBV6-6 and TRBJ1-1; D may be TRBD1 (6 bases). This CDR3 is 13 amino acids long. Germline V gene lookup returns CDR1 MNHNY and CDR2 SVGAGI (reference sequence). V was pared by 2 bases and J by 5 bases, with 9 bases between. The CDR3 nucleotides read TGTGCCAGCAGTTACCAGGGGTGGACTGAAGCTTTCTTT. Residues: CASSYQGWTEAFF.

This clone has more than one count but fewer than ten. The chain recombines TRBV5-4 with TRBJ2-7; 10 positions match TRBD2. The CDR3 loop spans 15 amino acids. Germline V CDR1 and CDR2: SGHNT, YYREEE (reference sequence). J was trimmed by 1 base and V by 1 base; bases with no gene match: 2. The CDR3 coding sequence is TGTGCCAGCAGCTTGCTAGCGGGAGCGTCCTACGAGCAGTACTTC. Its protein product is CASSLLAGASYEQYF. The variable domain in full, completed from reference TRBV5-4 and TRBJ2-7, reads ETGVTQSPTHLIKTRGQQVTLRCSSQSGHNTVSWYQQALGQGPQFIFQYYREEENGRGNFPPRFSGLQFPNYSSELNVNALELDDSALYLCASSLLAGASYEQYFGPGTRLTVT.

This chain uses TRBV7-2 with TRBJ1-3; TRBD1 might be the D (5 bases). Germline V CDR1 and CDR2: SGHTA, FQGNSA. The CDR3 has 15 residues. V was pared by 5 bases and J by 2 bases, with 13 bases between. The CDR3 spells CASSPASGTGNTIYF. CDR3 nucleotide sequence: TGTGCCAGCAGCCCAGCTTCAGGGACTGGAAACACCATATATTTT.

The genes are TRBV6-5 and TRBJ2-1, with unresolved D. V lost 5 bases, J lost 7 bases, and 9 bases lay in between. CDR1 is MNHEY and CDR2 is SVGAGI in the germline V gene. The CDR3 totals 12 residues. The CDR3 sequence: CASSPPSNEQFF. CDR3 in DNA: TGTGCCAGCAGTCCCCCTAGTAATGAGCAGTTCTTC.

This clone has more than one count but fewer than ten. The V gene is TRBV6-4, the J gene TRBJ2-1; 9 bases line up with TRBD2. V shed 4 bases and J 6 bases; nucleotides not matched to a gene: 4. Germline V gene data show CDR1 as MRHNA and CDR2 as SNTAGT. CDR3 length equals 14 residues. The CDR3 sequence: CASSAGTSSNEQFF. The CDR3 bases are TGTGCCAGCAGTGCCGGGACTAGCAGCAATGAGCAGTTCTTC.

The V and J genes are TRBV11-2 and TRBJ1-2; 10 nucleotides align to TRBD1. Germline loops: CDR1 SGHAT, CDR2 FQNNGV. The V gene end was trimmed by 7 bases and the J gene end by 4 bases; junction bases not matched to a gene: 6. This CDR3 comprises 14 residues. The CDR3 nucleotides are TGTGCCAGCACTCGACAGGGGGCGACCTATGGCTACACCTTC. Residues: CASTRQGATYGYTF. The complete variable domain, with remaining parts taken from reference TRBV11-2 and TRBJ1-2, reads EAGVAQSPRYKIIEKRQSVAFWCNPISGHATLYWYQQILGQGPKLLIQFQNNGVVDDSQLPKDRFSAERLKGVDSTLKIQPAKLEDSAVYLCASTRQGATYGYTFGSGTRLTVV.

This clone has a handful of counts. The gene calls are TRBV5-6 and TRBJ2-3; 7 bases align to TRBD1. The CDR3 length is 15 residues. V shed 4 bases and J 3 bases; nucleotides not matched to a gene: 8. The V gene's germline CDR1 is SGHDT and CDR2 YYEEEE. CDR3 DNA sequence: TGTGCCAGCAGCGGAAGACAGGGTGGGACAGATACGCAGTATTTT. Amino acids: CASSGRQGGTDTQYF.

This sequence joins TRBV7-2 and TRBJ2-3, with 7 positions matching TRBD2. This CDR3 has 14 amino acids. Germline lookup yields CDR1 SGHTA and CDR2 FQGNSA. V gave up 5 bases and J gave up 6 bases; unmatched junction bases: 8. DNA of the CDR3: TGTGCCAGCAGCGATCTCCCCGGGGGGGATACGCAGTATTTT. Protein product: CASSDLPGGDTQYF.

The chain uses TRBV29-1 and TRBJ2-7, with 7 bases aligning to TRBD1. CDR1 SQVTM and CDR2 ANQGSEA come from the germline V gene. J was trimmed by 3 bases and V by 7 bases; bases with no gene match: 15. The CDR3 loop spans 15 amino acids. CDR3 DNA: TGCAGCGCTCCGACAGGGTCAGGGGTCATCTACGAGCAGTACTTC. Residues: CSAPTGSGVIYEQYF.

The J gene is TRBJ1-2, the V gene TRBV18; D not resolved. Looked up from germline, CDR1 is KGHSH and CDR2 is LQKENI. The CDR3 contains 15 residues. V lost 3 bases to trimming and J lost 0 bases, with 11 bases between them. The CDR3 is CASSPSRSANYGYTF. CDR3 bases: TGTGCCAGCTCACCCTCCAGATCCGCTAACTATGGCTACACCTTC.

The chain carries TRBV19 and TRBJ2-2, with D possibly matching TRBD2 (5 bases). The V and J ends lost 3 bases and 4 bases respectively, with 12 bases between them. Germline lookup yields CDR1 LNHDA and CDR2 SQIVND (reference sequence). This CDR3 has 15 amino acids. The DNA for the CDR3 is TGTGCCAGTAGTATGACCCCCCGGGGCACCGGGGAGCTGTTTTTT. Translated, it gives CASSMTPRGTGELFF.

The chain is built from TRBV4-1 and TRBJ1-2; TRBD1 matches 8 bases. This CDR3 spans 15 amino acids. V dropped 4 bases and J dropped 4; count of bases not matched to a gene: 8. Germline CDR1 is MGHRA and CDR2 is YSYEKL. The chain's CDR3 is CASSRGQGNSYGYTF. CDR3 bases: TGCGCCAGCAGCCGAGGACAGGGAAACTCCTATGGCTACACCTTC.

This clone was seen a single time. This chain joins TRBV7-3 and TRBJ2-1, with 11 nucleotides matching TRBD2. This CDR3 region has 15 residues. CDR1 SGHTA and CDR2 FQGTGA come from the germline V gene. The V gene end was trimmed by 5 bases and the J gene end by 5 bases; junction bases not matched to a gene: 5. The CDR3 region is CASSHPTSGDNEQFF. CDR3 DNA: TGTGCCAGCAGCCACCCGACTAGCGGGGACAATGAGCAGTTCTTC. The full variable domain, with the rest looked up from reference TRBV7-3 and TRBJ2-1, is GAGVSQTPSNKVTEKGKYVELRCDPISGHTALYWYRQSLGQGPEFLIYFQGTGAADDSGLPNDRFFAVRPEGSVSTLKIQRTERGDSAVYLCASSHPTSGDNEQFFGPGTRLTVL.

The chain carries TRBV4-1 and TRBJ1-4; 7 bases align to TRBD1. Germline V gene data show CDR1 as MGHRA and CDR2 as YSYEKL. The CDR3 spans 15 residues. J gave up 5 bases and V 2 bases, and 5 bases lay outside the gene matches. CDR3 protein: CASSQPRGLNEKLFF. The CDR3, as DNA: TGCGCCAGCAGCCAACCCAGGGGGTTAAATGAAAAACTGTTTTTT.

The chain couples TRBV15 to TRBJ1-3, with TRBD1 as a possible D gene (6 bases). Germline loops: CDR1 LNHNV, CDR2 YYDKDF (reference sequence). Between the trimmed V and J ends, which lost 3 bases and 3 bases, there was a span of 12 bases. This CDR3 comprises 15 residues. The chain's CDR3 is CATSRGDRFGNTIYF. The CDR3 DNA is TGTGCCACCAGCAGGGGCGACAGGTTTGGAAACACCATATATTTT.

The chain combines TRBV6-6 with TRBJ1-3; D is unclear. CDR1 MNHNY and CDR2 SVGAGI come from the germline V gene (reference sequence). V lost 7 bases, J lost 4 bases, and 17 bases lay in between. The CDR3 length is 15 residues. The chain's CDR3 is CASTQAGKEGNTIYF. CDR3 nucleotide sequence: TGTGCCAGCACCCAGGCGGGGAAAGAGGGAAACACCATATATTTT.

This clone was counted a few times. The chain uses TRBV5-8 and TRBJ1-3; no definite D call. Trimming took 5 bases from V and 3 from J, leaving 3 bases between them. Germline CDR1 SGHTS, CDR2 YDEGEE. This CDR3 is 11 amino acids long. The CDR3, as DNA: TGTGCCAGCAGTTATGGAAACACCATATATTTT. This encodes CASSYGNTIYF.

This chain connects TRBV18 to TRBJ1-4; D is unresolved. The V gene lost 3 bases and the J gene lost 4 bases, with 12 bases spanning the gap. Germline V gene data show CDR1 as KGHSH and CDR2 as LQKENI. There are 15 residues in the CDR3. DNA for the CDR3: TGTGCCAGCTCACCCTCCACAGCTCTTAATGAAAAACTGTTTTTT. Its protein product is CASSPSTALNEKLFF. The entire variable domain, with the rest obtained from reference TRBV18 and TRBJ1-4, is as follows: NAGVMQNPRHLVRRRGQEARLRCSPMKGHSHVYWYRQLPEEGLKFMVYLQKENIIDESGMPKERFSAEFPKEGPSILRIQQVVRGDSAAYFCASSPSTALNEKLFFGSGTQLSVL.

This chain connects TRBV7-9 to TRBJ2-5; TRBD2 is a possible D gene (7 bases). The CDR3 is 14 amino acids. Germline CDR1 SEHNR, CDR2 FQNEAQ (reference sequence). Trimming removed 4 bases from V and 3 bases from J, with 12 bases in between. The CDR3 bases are TGTGCCAGCAGCTCGAGAGGGGGGGAAGAGACCCAGTACTTC. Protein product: CASSSRGGEETQYF.